This T cell receptor (beta chain) was profiled in a study of blood T cell repertoires in COVID-19. Overall study: In each case, the material was cDNA or gDNA derived from T cells, B-cell-depleted T cells, or PBMCs.

Clones were read by immunoSEQ multiplex PCR, and TCRdb kept only the in-frame ones, dropping some. The sample carries 130,000 or so clones, around 88% recorded once. In its sample, this clone was seen once. The CDR3 length is 17 residues. Germline V lookup: CDR1 SGHRS, CDR2 YFSETQ. Trimming pared 1 base from V and 3 bases from J, leaving 19 bases between. This clonotype was obtained from a man in his fifties or sixties with acute or convalescent COVID-19. The sample consisted of peripheral blood. This chain connects TRBV5-1 to TRBJ1-1; maybe TRBD1 (5 bases). CDR3: CASSLRSRRGAHTEAFF. The DNA for the CDR3 is TGCGCCAGCAGCTTGCGGTCGCGGCGGGGCGCCCACACTGAAGCTTTCTTT.